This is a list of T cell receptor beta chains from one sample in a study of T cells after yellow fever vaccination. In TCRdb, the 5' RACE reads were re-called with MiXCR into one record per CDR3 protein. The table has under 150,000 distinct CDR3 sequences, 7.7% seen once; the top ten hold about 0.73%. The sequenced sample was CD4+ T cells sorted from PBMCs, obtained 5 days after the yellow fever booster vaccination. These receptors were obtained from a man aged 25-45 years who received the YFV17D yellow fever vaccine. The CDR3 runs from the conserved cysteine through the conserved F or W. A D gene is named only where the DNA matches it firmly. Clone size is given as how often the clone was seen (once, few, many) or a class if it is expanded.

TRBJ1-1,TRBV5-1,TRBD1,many,TGCGCCAGCAGCTTGGGGACAGGGAAAGAGGGTGAAGCTTTCTTT,CASSLGTGKEGEAFF
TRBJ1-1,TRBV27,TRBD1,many,TGTGCCAGCAGTTTCGGACAGGGGCTGGGTGAAGCTTTCTTT,CASSFGQGLGEAFF
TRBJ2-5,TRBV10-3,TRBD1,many,TGTGCCATCGGGACAGATGAAGAGACCCAGTACTTC,CAIGTDEETQYF
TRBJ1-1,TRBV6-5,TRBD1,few,TGTGCCAGCAGTTACGGGACAGAAATGAACACTGAAGCTTTCTTT,CASSYGTEMNTEAFF
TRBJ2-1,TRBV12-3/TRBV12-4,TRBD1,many,TGTGCCAGCAGTTTCCAGACAGGGGGATCCTACAATGAGCAGTTCTTC,CASSFQTGGSYNEQFF
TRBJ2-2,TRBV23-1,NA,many,TGCGCCAGCAGTAGGACCCTCGGCGGGGAGCTGTTTTTT,CASSRTLGGELFF
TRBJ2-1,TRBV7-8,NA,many,TGTGCCAGCAGCCAGCGGAGGCAGAGCTCCTACAATGAGCAGTTCTTC,CASSQRRQSSYNEQFF
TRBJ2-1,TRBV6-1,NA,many,TGTGCCAGCAGAGGGGACCTTCGCAATGAGCAGTTCTTC,CASRGDLRNEQFF
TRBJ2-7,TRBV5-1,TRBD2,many,TGCGCCAGCAGCTTAGCGGGAGAGGGACTTATAGAGCAGTACTTC,CASSLAGEGLIEQYF
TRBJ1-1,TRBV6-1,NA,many,TGTGCCAGCAGAGATAGGGCGAAAATGAACACTGAAGCTTTCTTT,CASRDRAKMNTEAFF
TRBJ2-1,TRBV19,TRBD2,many,TGTGCCAGTAGCCGACCGGGGGGGAATGAGCAGTTCTTC,CASSRPGGNEQFF
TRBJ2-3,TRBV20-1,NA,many,TGCAGTGCTCCTCGGGGAGCAACAGATACGCAGTATTTT,CSAPRGATDTQYF
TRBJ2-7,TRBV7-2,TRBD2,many,TGTGCCAGCAGCAAGCGGGACTTACGAGCCTACGAGCAGTACTTC,CASSKRDLRAYEQYF
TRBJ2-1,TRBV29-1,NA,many,TGCAGCGTGGGAAGGGGGCGGGAGTCGTACAATGAGCAGTTCTTC,CSVGRGRESYNEQFF